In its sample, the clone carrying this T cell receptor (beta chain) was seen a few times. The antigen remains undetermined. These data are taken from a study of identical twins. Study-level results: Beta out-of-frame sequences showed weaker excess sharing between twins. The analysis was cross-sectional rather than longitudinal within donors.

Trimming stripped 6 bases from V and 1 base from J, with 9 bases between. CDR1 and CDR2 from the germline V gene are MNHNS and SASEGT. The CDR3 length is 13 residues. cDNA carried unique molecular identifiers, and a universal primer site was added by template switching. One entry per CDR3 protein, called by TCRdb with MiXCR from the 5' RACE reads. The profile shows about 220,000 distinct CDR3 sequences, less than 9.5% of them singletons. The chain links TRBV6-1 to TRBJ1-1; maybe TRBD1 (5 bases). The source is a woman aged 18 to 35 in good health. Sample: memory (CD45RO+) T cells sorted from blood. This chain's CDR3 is CASRRTGNTEAFF. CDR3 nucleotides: TGTGCCAGCAGAAGAACAGGGAACACTGAAGCTTTCTTT.